These 32 T cell receptor beta chains were all obtained from the same sample, sequenced in a study of T cell responses to AZD1222 COVID-19 vaccine. Clones were read by immunoSEQ multiplex PCR, and TCRdb kept only the in-frame ones, dropping some. The sample consists of about 140,000 clones, 85% to 95% of them appearing once. Source: peripheral blood, taken on day 0 of MenACWY control vaccination. The receptors stem from an adult in good health.

The chain has TRBV4-1 and TRBJ1-5; maybe TRBD1 (6 bases). Trimming left V 0 bases short and J 0 bases short, with 15 bases between. CDR3 size: 18 residues. Per germline, CDR1 MGHRA and CDR2 YSYEKL. The CDR3 sequence is CASSQDLTGAGSNQPQHF. Written as DNA, the CDR3 is TGCGCCAGCAGCCAAGATCTAACGGGGGCCGGTAGCAATCAGCCCCAGCATTTT.

The V gene is TRBV6-2 or TRBV6-3, the J gene TRBJ2-7; 9 bases are shared with TRBD2. This CDR3 is built from 16 residues. CDR1 and CDR2 from the germline V gene are MNHEY and SVGEGT. The ends lost 5 bases at V and 0 bases at J; junction bases unmatched: 8. As DNA, the CDR3 is TGTGCCAGCAGTCCCTACCTAGCGGGGAGCTCCTACGAGCAGTACTTC. Its protein is CASSPYLAGSSYEQYF.

The rearrangement joins TRBV5-5 to TRBJ2-7; no definite D call. Germline values: CDR1 SGHKS, CDR2 YYEKEE (reference sequence). V dropped 0 bases and J dropped 6 bases, with 7 bases sitting between them. The CDR3 covers 12 residues. The CDR3 protein is CASSLESSEQYF. Written as DNA, the CDR3 is TGTGCCAGCAGCTTGGAAAGTAGCGAGCAGTACTTC.

The chain couples TRBV11-2 to TRBJ1-1; a possible D gene is TRBD1 (5 bases). CDR1 SGHAT and CDR2 FQNNGV come from the germline V gene. The CDR3 totals 16 residues. Trimming took off 3 bases at V and 1 base at J, with 15 bases between the two ends. CDR3 coding DNA: TGTGCCAGCAGCTTCCCCGGGACCCTCGGGAACACTGAAGCTTTCTTT. Translation: CASSFPGTLGNTEAFF.

The V and J genes are TRBV18 and TRBJ1-2; TRBD1 matches at 7 bases. Germline V gene data show CDR1 as KGHSH and CDR2 as LQKENI. Losses at the gene ends were 6 bases for V and 5 bases for J; bases not matched to a gene: 12. The CDR3 length is 15 residues. The CDR3 region is CASSPFPGQEYGYTF. DNA for the CDR3: TGTGCCAGCTCTCCATTTCCTGGACAGGAGTATGGCTACACCTTC.

The CDR3 DNA reads TGTGCCAGCAGCTCCGGAGCGGGAGGGTCCTACGAGCAGTACTTC. Translated: CASSSGAGGSYEQYF. The chain links TRBV11-2 to TRBJ2-7, with 10 bases matching TRBD2. Germline-derived CDR1 and CDR2 are SGHAT and FQNNGV. This CDR3 is built from 15 residues. After removal of 4 bases from V and 1 base from J, the junction contained 4 bases not matched to a gene.

The chain is built from TRBV12-5 and TRBJ1-3; 9 positions match TRBD1. This CDR3 is 14 amino acids long. Germline CDR1 is LGHNT and CDR2 is FRNRAP. V was pared by 7 bases and J by 9 bases, with 10 bases of the junction left unmatched. CDR3 sequence: CASALTGGRGTIYF. The CDR3 bases are TGTGCTAGTGCCCTGACAGGGGGAAGAGGCACCATATATTTT.

The genes are TRBV19 and TRBJ1-1; a possible D gene is TRBD1 (5 bases). In germline, CDR1 is LNHDA, CDR2 SQIVND (reference sequence). V dropped 6 bases and J dropped 5 bases, with 19 bases sitting between them. CDR3 length equals 15 residues. The CDR3 nucleotides are TGTGCCAGTAGCGACACCGGGACGGTGAGGACTGAAGCTTTCTTT. Amino acid sequence: CASSDTGTVRTEAFF.

The chain has TRBV2 and TRBJ1-5, with a possible D match to TRBD1 (5 bases). Germline V gene data show CDR1 as SNHLY and CDR2 as FYNNEI. The CDR3 consists of 15 residues. V was pared by 6 bases and J by 7 bases, with 19 bases between. For the CDR3, the DNA is TGTGCCAGCAGGAACGACAACAGTGAGGGGCAGCCCCAGCATTTT. Its translation is CASRNDNSEGQPQHF.

This chain connects TRBV3-1 (or the pseudogene TRBV3-2) to TRBJ2-3, with TRBD2 matching 8 bases. The CDR3 is made up of 16 amino acids. CDR1 and CDR2 from the germline V gene are LGHDT and YNNKEL (reference sequence). V lost 4 bases and J lost 1; bases outside the gene matches: 7. CDR3 amino acids: CASSPTPGGGTDTQYF. DNA of the CDR3: TGTGCCAGCAGCCCTACCCCCGGGGGGGGCACAGATACGCAGTATTTT.

This sequence joins TRBV6-4 and TRBJ2-6, with TRBD2 as a possible D gene (6 bases). The germline V gene has CDR1 MRHNA and CDR2 SNTAGT. The CDR3 is made up of 15 amino acids. Trimming took off 6 bases at V and 2 bases at J, with 11 bases between the two ends. As DNA, the CDR3 is TGTGCCAGCAGCAGCGGGCCCACTGGGGCCAACGTCCTGACTTTC. It yields the protein CASSSGPTGANVLTF.

The CDR3: CASSLESHEQYF. The CDR3 bases are TGTGCCAGCAGCTTGGAAAGCCACGAGCAGTACTTC. J is TRBJ2-7 and V is TRBV5-6; D gene ambiguous. Germline V gene sequence: CDR1 SGHDT, CDR2 YYEEEE. The CDR3 is made up of 12 amino acids. V lost 0 bases, J lost 5 bases, and 6 bases lay in between.

This chain joins TRBV19 and TRBJ1-2, with D maybe TRBD1 (5 bases). V was shortened by 10 bases and J by 2 bases, with 11 bases between the two germline ends. In germline, CDR1 is LNHDA, CDR2 SQIVND (reference sequence). This CDR3 contains 12 residues. CDR3 bases: TGTGCCACCGATCGGGGGAACTATGGCTACACCTTC. As protein: CATDRGNYGYTF.

The V gene is TRBV27, the J gene TRBJ2-1, with TRBD2 matching over 7 bases. Germline values: CDR1 MNHEY, CDR2 SMNVEV (reference sequence). V lost 6 bases to trimming and J lost 9 bases; unmatched junction nucleotides: 8. CDR3 size: 13 residues. The CDR3 region has the DNA TGTGCCAGCAGCTGGCGGGAGAGAGGTGAGCAGTTCTTC. Its translation is CASSWRERGEQFF.

This clone was seen a handful of times. The chain carries TRBV19 and TRBJ2-2; D unclear. V lost 1 base and J 4 bases, leaving 10 bases between the germline ends. CDR3 length: 15 residues. Looked up from germline, CDR1 is LNHDA and CDR2 is SQIVND (reference sequence). This chain's CDR3 is CASSIGNWLTGELFF. CDR3 sequence (DNA): TGTGCCAGTAGTATAGGGAACTGGCTCACCGGGGAGCTGTTTTTT.

This rearrangement joins TRBV3-1 (or the pseudogene TRBV3-2) to TRBJ1-2; 8 bases map to TRBD1. With 0 bases clipped from V and 8 bases from J, the junction kept 8 bases outside the gene matches. This CDR3 has 15 residues. Germline CDR1 reads LGHDT; CDR2 reads YNNKEL (reference sequence). The CDR3 is CASSQDSRGRWGYTF. CDR3 bases: TGTGCCAGCAGCCAAGATTCCAGGGGGCGTTGGGGCTACACCTTC.

V and J are TRBV11-2 and TRBJ2-4, with a weak D call TRBD1 (6 bases). The V and J ends lost 0 bases and 7 bases respectively, with 16 bases between them. The CDR3 length is 16 residues. Germline V gives CDR1 SGHAT, CDR2 FQNNGV. The CDR3 DNA follows: TGTGCCAGCAGCTTAGACTCCAACCTACAGGGTAACATTCAGTACTTC. It is translated as CASSLDSNLQGNIQYF. Full variable domain (outside the CDR3, taken from reference TRBV11-2 and TRBJ2-4): EAGVAQSPRYKIIEKRQSVAFWCNPISGHATLYWYQQILGQGPKLLIQFQNNGVVDDSQLPKDRFSAERLKGVDSTLKIQPAKLEDSAVYLCASSLDSNLQGNIQYFGAGTRLSVL.

This chain joins TRBV28 and TRBJ2-3, with 8 bases aligning to TRBD2. Germline values: CDR1 MDHEN, CDR2 SYDVKM. With 11 bases clipped from V and 4 bases from J, the junction kept 11 bases outside the gene matches. The CDR3 consists of 14 residues. The CDR3 sequence is CAHRPAGVSDTQYF. CDR3 DNA: TGTGCCCACCGGCCAGCGGGAGTCTCAGATACGCAGTATTTT.

The chain recombines TRBV15 with TRBJ1-1; tentative D call: TRBD1 (6 bases). The CDR3 sequence is 15 residues long. V was pared by 1 base and J by 4 bases, with 13 bases between. Germline CDR1 is LNHNV and CDR2 is YYDKDF (reference sequence). The CDR3 loop is CATSRGGTGSTEAFF. The CDR3 bases are TGTGCCACCAGCAGAGGGGGCACAGGGAGCACTGAAGCTTTCTTT.

The chain recombines TRBV24-1 with TRBJ2-1, with D unresolved. CDR3 length: 13 residues. The germline V gene encodes CDR1 KGHDR and CDR2 SFDVKD. V was cut by 4 bases and J by 4 bases, with 7 bases left in between. The CDR3 loop reads CATSDSQYNEQFF. The CDR3 nucleotides are TGTGCCACCAGTGACTCCCAGTACAATGAGCAGTTCTTC.

This clone was counted between two and nine times. The chain employs TRBV6-1 and TRBJ2-7, with TRBD1 as a possible D gene (5 bases). The germline V gene has CDR1 MNHNS and CDR2 SASEGT. The CDR3 contains 15 residues. The germline V and J ends were trimmed by 0 bases and 0 bases, with 9 bases remaining between them. In DNA form, the CDR3 reads TGTGCCAGCAGTGAAGCGTCAGGGCTCTCCTACGAGCAGTACTTC. Encoded protein: CASSEASGLSYEQYF.

V usage is TRBV6-1 and J usage is TRBJ1-2; 8 bases agree with TRBD1. The CDR3 runs 13 residues. Germline V gene data show CDR1 as MNHNS and CDR2 as SASEGT. Unmatched junction bases numbered 2, after V lost 1 base and J lost 7 bases. For the CDR3, the DNA is TGTGCCAGCAGTGAAGGGACAGGGCTTGGCTACACCTTC. Translation: CASSEGTGLGYTF.

This clone has a single count. The rearrangement uses TRBV4-1 and TRBJ2-7; tentative D call: TRBD1 (6 bases). V was pared by 0 bases and J by 3 bases, with 18 bases between. Germline values: CDR1 MGHRA, CDR2 YSYEKL. There are 17 residues in the CDR3. CDR3 coding DNA: TGCGCCAGCAGCCAAGATCAAAACCCGGTCAGGGGCTACGAGCAGTACTTC. This encodes CASSQDQNPVRGYEQYF.

This clone was counted a single time. As DNA, the CDR3 is TGTGCCAGCAGACCTAGTGAAAATTCACCCCTCCACTTT. Protein sequence: CASRPSENSPLHF. This sequence joins TRBV27 and TRBJ1-6; D is uncertain. V lost 6 bases and J lost 7, with 10 bases in between. CDR1 MNHEY and CDR2 SMNVEV come from the germline V gene (reference sequence). The CDR3 is 13 amino acids.

The chain links TRBV24-1 to TRBJ1-3; possible D gene TRBD1, 5 bases. Trimming took off 7 bases at V and 0 bases at J, with 9 bases between the two ends. The germline V gene encodes CDR1 KGHDR and CDR2 SFDVKD. The CDR3 contains 14 residues. In DNA, the CDR3 is TGTGCCACCAGCCCGGGGGGCTCTGGAAACACCATATATTTT. Translation gives CATSPGGSGNTIYF.

The chain joins TRBV25-1 to TRBJ1-1; 10 nucleotides agree with TRBD1. Trimming at V came to 5 bases and at J to 5 bases, leaving 5 bases not matched to a gene. Germline V gene lookup returns CDR1 MGHDK and CDR2 SYGVNS. The CDR3 has 14 residues. The CDR3 region is CASSTDRGSTEAFF. DNA for the CDR3: TGTGCCAGCAGTACGGACAGGGGGTCAACTGAAGCTTTCTTT.

The J gene is TRBJ1-1, the V gene TRBV6-4; 8 bases line up with TRBD1. This CDR3 region has 15 residues. The V segment lost 5 bases and the J segment 1 base; nucleotides outside the gene matches: 6. The V gene's germline CDR1 is MRHNA and CDR2 SNTAGT. CDR3 nucleotides: TGTGCCAGCAGTTTGGAGGGGACAGGGAACACTGAAGCTTTCTTT. This encodes CASSLEGTGNTEAFF.

This chain joins TRBV7-9 and TRBJ1-5; TRBD1 matches 8 bases. The CDR3 covers 14 residues. In germline, CDR1 is SEHNR, CDR2 FQNEAQ (reference sequence). With 2 bases clipped from V and 4 bases from J, the junction kept 1 base outside the gene matches. The CDR3, as DNA: TGTGCCAGCAGCTTACAGGGGGCTAATCAGCCCCAGCATTTT. It yields the protein CASSLQGANQPQHF.

The rearrangement uses TRBV3-1 (or the pseudogene TRBV3-2) and TRBJ2-3; 8 nucleotides align to TRBD1. Per germline, CDR1 LGHDT and CDR2 YNNKEL (reference sequence). V lost 2 bases, J lost 6 bases, and 10 bases stayed unmatched. This CDR3 comprises 16 residues. The CDR3 DNA sequence: TGTGCCAGCAGCCAAACCGGGACAGGAGATGCGGATACGCAGTATTTT. This sequence encodes CASSQTGTGDADTQYF.

V usage is TRBV27 and J usage is TRBJ1-1; possibly TRBD1 for D (5 bases). Trimming stripped 3 bases from V and 4 bases from J, with 9 bases between. The CDR3 has 13 amino acids. The germline V gene encodes CDR1 MNHEY and CDR2 SMNVEV (reference sequence). CDR3 protein: CASSFGGSTEAFF. As DNA, the CDR3 is TGTGCCAGCAGTTTTGGGGGGAGCACTGAAGCTTTCTTT.

The chain employs TRBV6-2 or TRBV6-3 and TRBJ1-5; no reliable D call. Trimming took off 2 bases at V and 5 bases at J, with 4 bases between the two ends. The length of the CDR3 is 12 residues. Germline V CDR1 and CDR2: MNHEY, SVGEGT. CDR3 residues: CASSYAYQPQHF. In DNA, the CDR3 is TGTGCCAGCAGTTACGCGTATCAGCCCCAGCATTTT.

The V gene is TRBV6-2 or TRBV6-3, the J gene TRBJ2-1; no clear D gene. The CDR3 spans 18 residues. Germline V CDR1 and CDR2: MNHEY, SVGEGT. The V gene lost 2 bases and the J gene lost 0 bases, with 17 bases spanning the gap. CDR3: CASSYTPDKYSSYNEQFF. The CDR3 DNA follows: TGTGCCAGCAGTTACACCCCCGACAAGTATAGCTCCTACAATGAGCAGTTCTTC.